These 8 T cell receptor beta chains came from one sample sequenced in a study of blood T cell repertoires in COVID-19. Assay used: immunoSEQ multiplex PCR; TCRdb lists only in-frame clones, some missing. Among around 83,000 clones listed, about 89% were seen once. The sample comprised peripheral blood. Receptors were obtained from a man between 65 and 85 years old with active or convalescent COVID-19.

This chain links TRBV6-5 with TRBJ1-2, with 7 bases aligning to TRBD1. V was clipped by 5 bases and J by 13 bases; unmatched bases: 10. There are 12 residues in the CDR3. Germline values: CDR1 MNHEY, CDR2 SVGAGI. The CDR3 DNA sequence: TGTGCCAGCAGTACCCCGGGACAGTTCGCCACCTTC. Amino acids: CASSTPGQFATF.

The chain recombines TRBV27 with TRBJ2-7; 7 bases line up with TRBD2. V lost 1 base to trimming and J lost 3 bases; unmatched junction nucleotides: 6. In germline, CDR1 is MNHEY, CDR2 SMNVEV (reference sequence). The CDR3 spans 15 residues. The CDR3 bases are TGTGCCAGCAGTTTATTTGCGGGGGTGGACTACGAGCAGTACTTC. Protein sequence: CASSLFAGVDYEQYF.

The chain joins TRBV7-2 to TRBJ2-7; a weak D match, TRBD2 (5 bases). The CDR3 is 17 amino acids. V lost 2 bases, J lost 2 bases, and 19 bases lay in between. Germline V gene lookup returns CDR1 SGHTA and CDR2 FQGNSA. The CDR3 DNA reads TGTGCCAGCAGCTTAAAGGAATCGGGGAGAGGAGCCTACGAGCAGTACTTC. Translation: CASSLKESGRGAYEQYF.

V gene TRBV6-5 combines with J gene TRBJ2-7, with TRBD1 matching over 9 bases. The J segment lost 1 base and the V segment lost 5 bases, leaving 6 bases of the junction unmatched. This CDR3 region has 15 residues. Per the germline V gene, CDR1 is MNHEY and CDR2 is SVGAGI. CDR3 in DNA: TGTGCCAGCAGTAGAGGGACAGGGTTATCCTACGAGCAGTACTTC. Translation gives CASSRGTGLSYEQYF.

This clone was detected a few times. CDR3 bases: TGTGCCAGCAGCGCTACAGGGGCTTATAATTCACCCCTCCACTTT. Its translation is CASSATGAYNSPLHF. The rearrangement joins TRBV4-2 to TRBJ1-6, with TRBD1 matching over 7 bases. This CDR3 has 15 amino acids. Germline CDR1 reads LGHNA; CDR2 reads YNFKEQ. J was trimmed by 4 bases and V by 5 bases; bases with no gene match: 5.

The genes are TRBV6-5 and TRBJ2-7; tentatively, D is TRBD1 (5 bases). With 6 bases removed from V and 2 bases from J, the gap between germline ends came to 14 bases. The germline gives CDR1 MNHEY, CDR2 SVGAGI. The CDR3 has 14 residues. The CDR3 loop reads CASRIQQATYEQYF. The CDR3, as DNA: TGTGCCAGCAGAATTCAACAGGCGACCTACGAGCAGTACTTC.

The rearrangement links TRBV27 to TRBJ1-5, with D uncertain. The ends were cut back, 8 bases at V and 6 bases at J, with 17 bases in the middle. From germline, CDR1 is MNHEY and CDR2 SMNVEV (reference sequence). This CDR3 contains 14 residues. CDR3 DNA: TGTGCCAGCGGCTCCCGGGATTTCGGTCAGCCCCAGCATTTT. Amino acids: CASGSRDFGQPQHF.

The genes are TRBV6-5 and TRBJ1-6; the D gene is possibly TRBD1 (5 bases). From germline, CDR1 is MNHEY and CDR2 SVGAGI. V was pared by 5 bases and J by 5 bases, with 13 bases between. The CDR3 is 15 residues long. Written as DNA, the CDR3 is TGTGCCAGCAGTCTCTTAGACAGACATAATTCACCCCTCCACTTT. Translating it yields CASSLLDRHNSPLHF.